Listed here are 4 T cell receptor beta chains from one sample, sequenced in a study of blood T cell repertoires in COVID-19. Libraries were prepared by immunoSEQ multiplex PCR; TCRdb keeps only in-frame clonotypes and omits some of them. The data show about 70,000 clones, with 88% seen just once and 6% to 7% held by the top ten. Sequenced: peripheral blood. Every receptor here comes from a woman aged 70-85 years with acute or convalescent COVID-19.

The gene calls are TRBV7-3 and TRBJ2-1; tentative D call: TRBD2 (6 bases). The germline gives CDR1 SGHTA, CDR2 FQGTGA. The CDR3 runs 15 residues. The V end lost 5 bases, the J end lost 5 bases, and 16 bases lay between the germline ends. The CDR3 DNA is TGTGCCAGCAGCCCAACCCACGGGAGAGACAATGAGCAGTTCTTC. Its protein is CASSPTHGRDNEQFF.

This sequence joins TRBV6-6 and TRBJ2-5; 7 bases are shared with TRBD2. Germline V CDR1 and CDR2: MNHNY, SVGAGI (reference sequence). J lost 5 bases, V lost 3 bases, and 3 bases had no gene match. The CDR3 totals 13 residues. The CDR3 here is CASSYGGVETQYF. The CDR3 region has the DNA TGTGCCAGCAGTTATGGGGGGGTCGAGACCCAGTACTTC.

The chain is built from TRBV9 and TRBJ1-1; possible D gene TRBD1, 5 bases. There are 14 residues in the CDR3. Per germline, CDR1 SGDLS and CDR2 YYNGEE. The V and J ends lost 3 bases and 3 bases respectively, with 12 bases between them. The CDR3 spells CASSGDLGDTEAFF. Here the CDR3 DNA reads TGTGCCAGCAGCGGCGACTTAGGGGACACTGAAGCTTTCTTT.

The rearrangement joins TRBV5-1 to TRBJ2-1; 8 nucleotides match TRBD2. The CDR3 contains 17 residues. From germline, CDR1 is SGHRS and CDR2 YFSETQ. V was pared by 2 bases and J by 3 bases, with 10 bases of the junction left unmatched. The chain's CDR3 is CASSFSGSGVYYNEQFF. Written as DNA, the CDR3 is TGCGCCAGCAGCTTTTCGGGTAGCGGGGTTTACTACAATGAGCAGTTCTTC.